This T cell receptor beta chain is from a study of blood T cell repertoires in COVID-19. Study information: Sample material is recorded as cDNA or gDNA derived from T cells, B-cell-depleted T cells, or PBMCs.

Profiled with immunoSEQ multiplex PCR; TCRdb holds only in-frame clones, not every one. The sample carries approximately 360,000 clones, roughly four fifths recorded once. Germline-derived CDR1 and CDR2 are LNHDA and SQIVND (reference sequence). Trimming shortened V by 1 base and J by 6 bases, and 9 bases separated the two germline ends. This CDR3 has 13 amino acids. This sequence joins TRBV19 and TRBJ1-2, with D uncertain. The specimen sequenced was PBMCs or T cells enriched from blood (not recorded which). This sequence was found in a woman aged 50 to 60 who had recovered from COVID-19. In DNA form, the CDR3 reads TGTGCCAGTAGTATAGCCCGGTCGAATGGCTACACCTTC. Translating it yields CASSIARSNGYTF.